One and the same sample provided the 21 T cell receptor beta chains below, sequenced in a study of blood T cell repertoires in COVID-19 (TCRdb year 2020). The library came from the immunoSEQ multiplex PCR assay. The immuneACCESS repertoire file appears here via TCRdb, limited to in-frame rearrangements. These files lack a portion of the clones; in checked studies, under half of the deficit traces to unresolved V genes, and the cause of the others is not known. Across this sample there are about 89,000 clones, with about three quarters seen only once. 14% of the sample comes from the top ten. Sequencing was carried out using peripheral blood. The receptors stem from a woman older than 75 with acute or convalescent COVID-19.

This clone was seen only a few times. This chain connects TRBV9 to TRBJ1-3, with D hard to call. Trimming cost V 1 base and J 2 bases, with 13 bases left between them. This CDR3 region has 16 residues. Per germline, CDR1 SGDLS and CDR2 YYNGEE. In nucleotides, the CDR3 is TGTGCCAGCAGCGTATGGTGGGGAGGAACTGGAAACACCATATATTTT. Encoded protein: CASSVWWGGTGNTIYF.

The chain is built from TRBV5-4 and TRBJ2-5, with D tentatively TRBD2 (6 bases). Per the germline V gene, CDR1 is SGHNT and CDR2 is YYREEE (reference sequence). Trimming removed 6 bases at V and 5 bases at J, with 20 bases between. The CDR3 loop spans 15 amino acids. The CDR3 nucleotides read TGTGCCAGCACTATGGACGGGGGACCGGGGGAGACCCAGTACTTC. Protein product: CASTMDGGPGETQYF.

The chain has TRBV29-1 and TRBJ2-4, with a possible D match to TRBD1 (6 bases). V was shortened by 4 bases and J by 0 bases, with 13 bases between the two germline ends. Germline-derived CDR1 and CDR2 are SQVTM and ANQGSEA. The CDR3 has 15 residues. The CDR3 is CSVVWTALAKNIQYF. CDR3 sequence (DNA): TGCAGCGTTGTTTGGACAGCACTAGCCAAAAACATTCAGTACTTC.

V usage is TRBV5-5 and J usage is TRBJ2-5; no clear D gene. The V gene's germline CDR1 is SGHKS and CDR2 YYEKEE (reference sequence). With 2 bases removed from V and 5 bases from J, the gap between germline ends came to 10 bases. CDR3 length: 13 amino acids. This chain's CDR3 is CASSFESRETQYF. The DNA of the CDR3 is TGTGCCAGCAGCTTTGAATCGAGGGAGACCCAGTACTTC.

J is TRBJ1-6 and V is TRBV2; 8 bases fit TRBD1. Germline values: CDR1 SNHLY, CDR2 FYNNEI. This CDR3 comprises 15 residues. The trim removed 8 bases at V and 5 bases at J, leaving 8 bases unmatched. Here the CDR3 reads CASSDRAGNNSPLHF. In DNA form, the CDR3 reads TGTGCCAGCTCGGACAGGGCTGGGAATAATTCACCCCTCCACTTT.

The chain employs TRBV30 and TRBJ2-7; 10 positions agree with TRBD1. The CDR3 is made up of 14 amino acids. Looked up from germline, CDR1 is GTSNPN and CDR2 is SVGIG (reference sequence). V trimming: 5 bases; J trimming: 2 bases; junction bases outside the gene matches: 6. CDR3 protein: CAWEPGQGTYEQYF. CDR3 DNA sequence: TGTGCCTGGGAACCGGGACAGGGGACCTACGAGCAGTACTTC.

The table lists this clone with a count of one. J is TRBJ1-2 and V is TRBV18, with TRBD1 matching 9 bases. The CDR3 has 13 amino acids. V was pared by 6 bases and J by 3 bases, with 2 bases of the junction left unmatched. CDR1 is KGHSH, CDR2 LQKENI, per germline. Here the CDR3 reads CASSRDRDYGYTF. CDR3 nucleotides: TGTGCCAGCTCGAGGGACAGGGACTATGGCTACACCTTC.

The chain recombines TRBV6-2 or TRBV6-3 with TRBJ1-1, with D possibly matching TRBD1 (5 bases). The CDR3 sequence is 13 residues long. Germline CDR1 MNHEY, CDR2 SVGEGT. Deletions cut 1 base from V and 11 bases from J, with 14 bases between. CDR3 sequence reads: CASSYYGGDSAFF. In nucleotides, the CDR3 is TGTGCCAGCAGTTACTACGGGGGAGACTCGGCTTTCTTT.

This clone was picked up a small number of times. This chain links TRBV19 with TRBJ1-2; TRBD1 aligns across 7 bases. The CDR3 has 15 amino acids. Germline CDR1 LNHDA, CDR2 SQIVND (reference sequence). With V trimmed by 3 bases and J by 2 bases, 6 bases remained unmatched. CDR3 in amino acids: CASSMPQQGNYGYTF. In nucleotides, the CDR3 is TGTGCCAGTAGTATGCCCCAACAGGGGAACTATGGCTACACCTTC.

DNA for the CDR3: TGCAGCGCTATGACTGGCTACGAGCAGTACTTC. Translating gives CSAMTGYEQYF. This chain links TRBV29-1 with TRBJ2-7; no clear D. Germline loops: CDR1 SQVTM, CDR2 ANQGSEA. Between the trimmed V and J ends, which lost 7 bases and 3 bases, there was a span of 10 bases. The CDR3 is 11 residues long.

The chain is built from TRBV7-6 and TRBJ1-6; tentatively, D is TRBD1 (5 bases). CDR3 length: 18 amino acids. The V end lost 0 bases, the J end lost 4 bases, and 16 bases lay between the germline ends. Germline lookup yields CDR1 SGHVS and CDR2 FNYEAQ. CDR3: CASSLAAAGRWYNSPLHF. The CDR3 coding sequence is TGTGCCAGCAGCTTAGCGGCGGCAGGGAGGTGGTATAATTCACCCCTCCACTTT.

On this clone: This CDR3 is also generated by other DNA sequences in the sample. The chain is built from TRBV28 and TRBJ1-4; TRBD1 agrees at 8 bases. This CDR3 region has 14 residues. CDR1 MDHEN and CDR2 SYDVKM come from the germline V gene. V gave up 4 bases and J gave up 7 bases; unmatched junction bases: 5. The CDR3, as DNA: TGTGCCAGCAGTTCACCTGACAGGGGTGAAAAACTGTTTTTT. Residues: CASSSPDRGEKLFF.

The CDR3 sequence is CASRTGDQPQHF. The CDR3 coding sequence is TGTGCCAGCAGGACAGGGGATCAGCCCCAGCATTTT. The rearrangement joins TRBV27 to TRBJ1-5, with 8 bases identical to TRBD1. CDR1 is MNHEY, CDR2 SMNVEV, per germline (reference sequence). V trimming: 6 bases; J trimming: 5 bases; junction bases outside the gene matches: 0. The length of the CDR3 is 12 residues.

This clone was detected only a few times. The V gene is TRBV25-1, the J gene TRBJ2-5, with D possibly being TRBD2 (5 bases). Trimming cost V 4 bases and J 7 bases, with 13 bases left between them. Germline loops: CDR1 MGHDK, CDR2 SYGVNS. The CDR3 runs to 13 residues. The CDR3 reads CASSADLVGTQYF. For the CDR3, the DNA is TGTGCCAGCAGTGCGGACTTGGTCGGGACCCAGTACTTC.

CDR3 loop: CASSEGIATDTQYF. Here the CDR3 DNA reads TGTGCCAGCAGTGAGGGCATAGCGACAGATACGCAGTATTTT. The J gene is TRBJ2-3, the V gene TRBV25-1; TRBD2 might be the D (5 bases). This CDR3 comprises 14 residues. V was clipped by 3 bases and J by 3 bases, with 10 bases between them. Germline V gives CDR1 MGHDK, CDR2 SYGVNS.

The J gene is TRBJ2-3, the V gene TRBV5-1; 7 bases match TRBD1. V shed 0 bases and J 4 bases; nucleotides not matched to a gene: 5. CDR3 length: 15 residues. Germline V gene data show CDR1 as SGHRS and CDR2 as YFSETQ. In DNA, the CDR3 is TGCGCCAGCAGCTTGGCTAGAGGGGGCCCAGATACGCAGTATTTT. Translating gives CASSLARGGPDTQYF. The entire variable domain, with the rest obtained from reference TRBV5-1 and TRBJ2-3, is as follows: KAGVTQTPRYLIKTRGQQVTLSCSPISGHRSVSWYQQTPGQGLQFLFEYFSETQRNKGNFPGRFSGRQFSNSRSEMNVSTLELGDSALYLCASSLARGGPDTQYFGPGTRLTVL.

The rearrangement links TRBV29-1 to TRBJ1-1; D is uncertain. Germline CDR1 is SQVTM and CDR2 is ANQGSEA. The length of the CDR3 is 11 residues. Trimming left V 6 bases short and J 7 bases short, with 12 bases between. CDR3 in amino acids: CSVSGSLEAFF. The CDR3 region has the DNA TGCAGCGTCTCAGGAAGCCTTGAAGCTTTCTTT.

The chain carries TRBV5-6 and TRBJ2-2, with D possibly TRBD2 on 5 matching bases. The V gene's germline CDR1 is SGHDT and CDR2 YYEEEE. The CDR3 extends over 15 amino acids. V lost 0 bases and J lost 0, with 6 bases in between. The CDR3 here is CASSLAGSNTGELFF. CDR3 nucleotide sequence: TGTGCCAGCAGCTTGGCGGGGTCGAACACCGGGGAGCTGTTTTTT.

The chain is built from TRBV7-3 and TRBJ1-2; 11 bases match TRBD1. This CDR3 spans 15 amino acids. Germline loops: CDR1 SGHTA, CDR2 FQGTGA. Trimming at V came to 2 bases and at J to 4 bases, leaving 3 bases not matched to a gene. This CDR3 reads CASSLGQGAIYGYTF. The CDR3 bases are TGTGCCAGCAGCTTAGGACAGGGGGCAATCTATGGCTACACCTTC.

This rearrangement joins TRBV5-5 to TRBJ1-5; D gene unclear. Trimming took 0 bases from V and 0 from J, leaving 10 bases between them. There are 16 residues in the CDR3. Per the germline V gene, CDR1 is SGHKS and CDR2 is YYEKEE (reference sequence). The CDR3 DNA sequence: TGTGCCAGCAGCTTGGTGGTACAAACTAGCAATCAGCCCCAGCATTTT. Amino acid sequence: CASSLVVQTSNQPQHF.

The chain employs TRBV18 and TRBJ2-3, with D unclear. V dropped 6 bases and J dropped 5 bases, with 3 bases sitting between them. This CDR3 comprises 10 residues. Per germline, CDR1 KGHSH and CDR2 LQKENI. The DNA of the CDR3 is TGTGCCAGCTCGCGAGATACGCAGTATTTT. Protein sequence: CASSRDTQYF.